The 18 T cell receptor beta chains listed next were all sequenced from one sample in a study of somatic mutations in cytotoxic T cells in rheumatoid arthritis. Only in-frame clones appear in the TCRdb table, and some are missing; sequencing was by immunoSEQ multiplex PCR. The profile shows over 8,000 clones, about 90% of them singletons. Specimen: CD8+ T cells sorted from blood. These receptor sequences come from a woman younger than 35 with rheumatoid arthritis.

The table lists this clone with a count of one. The gene calls are TRBV5-1 and TRBJ1-4, with 11 positions matching TRBD1. V dropped 8 bases and J dropped 0; count of bases not matched to a gene: 12. Germline-derived CDR1 and CDR2 are SGHRS and YFSETQ. The CDR3 runs to 18 residues. This CDR3 reads CASRRTGGLTATNEKLFF. In nucleotides, the CDR3 is TGCGCCAGTCGTAGGACAGGGGGCCTAACTGCAACTAATGAAAAACTGTTTTTT.

The chain is built from TRBV27 and TRBJ1-1; no definite D call. Trimming pared 0 bases from V and 0 bases from J, leaving 8 bases between. The length of the CDR3 is 15 residues. Germline V gene data show CDR1 as MNHEY and CDR2 as SMNVEV (reference sequence). As DNA, the CDR3 is TGTGCCAGCAGTTTATCGCGTGGAGTGAACACTGAAGCTTTCTTT. This codes for CASSLSRGVNTEAFF.

The chain employs TRBV5-1 and TRBJ1-5; 10 nucleotides align to TRBD1. Losses at the gene ends were 4 bases for V and 4 bases for J; bases not matched to a gene: 5. The CDR3 has 15 residues. CDR1 and CDR2 from the germline V gene are SGHRS and YFSETQ. The CDR3 sequence is CASSPRTGGNQPQHF. The CDR3, as DNA: TGCGCCAGCAGCCCAAGGACAGGGGGTAATCAGCCCCAGCATTTT.

V is TRBV27 and J is TRBJ2-7; 11 bases agree with TRBD1. V shed 3 bases and J 3 bases; nucleotides not matched to a gene: 7. CDR1 MNHEY and CDR2 SMNVEV come from the germline V gene (reference sequence). CDR3 length: 16 amino acids. The CDR3 region is CASSFVVGTGGYEQYF. The CDR3 DNA follows: TGTGCCAGCAGTTTCGTGGTCGGGACAGGGGGCTACGAGCAGTACTTC.

This chain connects TRBV28 to TRBJ2-6, with D perhaps TRBD1 (5 bases). The CDR3 totals 16 residues. The V end lost 1 base, the J end lost 0 bases, and 7 bases lay between the germline ends. CDR1 is MDHEN and CDR2 is SYDVKM in the germline V gene. The CDR3 reads CASSLLGLSGANVLTF. The CDR3 coding sequence is TGTGCCAGCAGTTTATTGGGGCTCTCTGGGGCCAACGTCCTGACTTTC.

The chain recombines TRBV6-5 with TRBJ1-1; D gene ambiguous. Trimming removed 6 bases from V and 0 bases from J, with 11 bases in between. The CDR3 extends over 14 amino acids. Germline V gene lookup returns CDR1 MNHEY and CDR2 SVGAGI. CDR3 sequence: CASSQLEVNTEAFF. CDR3 coding DNA: TGTGCCAGCAGCCAACTCGAGGTGAACACTGAAGCTTTCTTT.

The rearrangement links TRBV6-1 to TRBJ2-1, with TRBD2 matching 14 bases. In germline, CDR1 is MNHNS, CDR2 SASEGT. With 2 bases clipped from V and 0 bases from J, the junction kept 15 bases outside the gene matches. The CDR3 loop spans 22 amino acids. CDR3 residues: CASSEIVPGLAGVLSSYNEQFF. DNA of the CDR3: TGTGCCAGCAGTGAAATTGTACCGGGACTAGCGGGAGTACTCAGCTCCTACAATGAGCAGTTCTTC.

This chain connects TRBV2 to TRBJ2-6; 8 bases are shared with TRBD1. The CDR3 is 16 residues long. The junction had 10 bases not matched to a gene; V was cut back by 10 bases and J by 2 bases. Germline V lookup: CDR1 SNHLY, CDR2 FYNNEI. CDR3 amino acids: CATWGQDEPGANVLTF. CDR3 coding DNA: TGTGCCACCTGGGGACAGGATGAGCCTGGGGCCAACGTCCTGACTTTC.

V gene TRBV15 combines with J gene TRBJ2-1; the D gene is possibly TRBD2 (6 bases). Germline CDR1 and CDR2: LNHNV and YYDKDF (reference sequence). Trimming cost V 1 base and J 4 bases, with 14 bases left between them. The CDR3 is made up of 16 amino acids. Written as DNA, the CDR3 is TGTGCCACCAGCAGAGTAGGAGGGAACTGGTACAATGAGCAGTTCTTC. Encoded protein: CATSRVGGNWYNEQFF. Combining the CDR3 with reference TRBV15 and TRBJ2-1 gives the whole variable domain DAMVIQNPRYQVTQFGKPVTLSCSQTLNHNVMYWYQQKSSQAPKLLFHYYDKDFNNEADTPDNFQSRRPNTSFCFLDIRSPGLGDTAMYLCATSRVGGNWYNEQFFGPGTRLTVL.

The sample holds one count of this clone. This rearrangement joins TRBV9 to TRBJ1-1; maybe TRBD1 (5 bases). Germline assignment: CDR1 SGDLS and CDR2 YYNGEE. V was clipped by 4 bases and J by 4 bases, with 14 bases between them. The CDR3 contains 14 residues. CDR3 bases: TGTGCCAGCAGCTTCAGGGCTAGGGGCACTGAAGCTTTCTTT. This sequence encodes CASSFRARGTEAFF.

The chain's CDR3 is CASSVAVAGGNYGYTF. Written as DNA, the CDR3 is TGTGCCAGCAGCGTAGCTGTGGCAGGGGGCAACTATGGCTACACCTTC. V and J are TRBV9 and TRBJ1-2; 8 positions agree with TRBD1. The CDR3 has 16 residues. The V gene's germline CDR1 is SGDLS and CDR2 YYNGEE. Losses at the gene ends were 0 bases for V and 2 bases for J; bases not matched to a gene: 6.

The rearrangement uses TRBV30 and TRBJ1-5, with 7 nucleotides matching TRBD1. Per germline, CDR1 GTSNPN and CDR2 SVGIG (reference sequence). This CDR3 spans 17 amino acids. The V and J ends lost 0 bases and 0 bases, in that order; junction bases with no gene match: 8. CDR3 nucleotide sequence: TGTGCCTGGAGTGTAGAGGGACAGACTTATAGCAATCAGCCCCAGCATTTT. Translation: CAWSVEGQTYSNQPQHF.

This chain uses TRBV5-4 with TRBJ2-6, with TRBD1 as a possible D gene (6 bases). Germline-derived CDR1 and CDR2 are SGHNT and YYREEE (reference sequence). V shed 2 bases and J shed 0 bases, with 18 bases lying between them. The CDR3 length is 19 residues. This chain's CDR3 is CASSFASQGHHSGANVLTF. The DNA of the CDR3 is TGTGCCAGCAGCTTCGCCTCCCAGGGACACCACTCTGGGGCCAACGTCCTGACTTTC.

J is TRBJ2-4 and V is TRBV2; D gene uncertain. Germline CDR1 and CDR2: SNHLY and FYNNEI. The length of the CDR3 is 15 residues. V gave up 8 bases and J gave up 0 bases, with 14 bases separating them. CDR3 coding DNA: TGTGCCAGCTGCGAGCGCGCACTAGCCAAAAACATTCAGTACTTC. Translating it yields CASCERALAKNIQYF.

V is TRBV11-2 and J is TRBJ2-1, with 9 bases aligning to TRBD2. CDR1 and CDR2 from the germline V gene are SGHAT and FQNNGV. V was pared by 4 bases and J by 8 bases, with 9 bases of the junction left unmatched. This CDR3 is built from 15 residues. CDR3 bases: TGTGCCAGCAGCTCGTCAGCGGGAGGCCCCCATGAGCAGTTCTTC. Protein sequence: CASSSSAGGPHEQFF.

The count of this clone is one. V is TRBV6-6 and J is TRBJ2-1; 9 positions match TRBD2. The germline V gene encodes CDR1 MNHNY and CDR2 SVGAGI (reference sequence). This CDR3 has 14 amino acids. V lost 2 bases, J lost 7 bases, and 3 bases stayed unmatched. The CDR3 spells CASSYGREGNEQFF. CDR3 nucleotide sequence: TGTGCCAGCAGTTACGGGCGGGAGGGAAATGAGCAGTTCTTC.

V is TRBV5-1 and J is TRBJ2-7, with D possibly matching TRBD1 (7 bases). The CDR3 consists of 16 residues. Germline values: CDR1 SGHRS, CDR2 YFSETQ. V was pared by 0 bases and J by 3 bases, with 16 bases between. Here the CDR3 DNA reads TGCGCCAGCAGCTTGGTTTCGGCAGGGGGGAACTACGAGCAGTACTTC. It is translated as CASSLVSAGGNYEQYF.

The V gene is TRBV28, the J gene TRBJ2-3; D might be TRBD2 (5 bases). V was cut by 11 bases and J by 0 bases, with 15 bases left in between. The CDR3 spans 14 residues. Germline CDR1 reads MDHEN; CDR2 reads SYDVKM. CDR3 coding DNA: TGTGCCGGAGGACCACCTCTTAGCACAGATACGCAGTATTTT. This gives the protein CAGGPPLSTDTQYF. The variable domain in full, with the rest retrieved from reference TRBV28 and TRBJ2-3, is DVKVTQSSRYLVKRTGEKVFLECVQDMDHENMFWYRQDPGLGLRLIYFSYDVKMKEKGDIPEGYSVSREKKERFSLILESASTNQTSMYLCAGGPPLSTDTQYFGPGTRLTVL.